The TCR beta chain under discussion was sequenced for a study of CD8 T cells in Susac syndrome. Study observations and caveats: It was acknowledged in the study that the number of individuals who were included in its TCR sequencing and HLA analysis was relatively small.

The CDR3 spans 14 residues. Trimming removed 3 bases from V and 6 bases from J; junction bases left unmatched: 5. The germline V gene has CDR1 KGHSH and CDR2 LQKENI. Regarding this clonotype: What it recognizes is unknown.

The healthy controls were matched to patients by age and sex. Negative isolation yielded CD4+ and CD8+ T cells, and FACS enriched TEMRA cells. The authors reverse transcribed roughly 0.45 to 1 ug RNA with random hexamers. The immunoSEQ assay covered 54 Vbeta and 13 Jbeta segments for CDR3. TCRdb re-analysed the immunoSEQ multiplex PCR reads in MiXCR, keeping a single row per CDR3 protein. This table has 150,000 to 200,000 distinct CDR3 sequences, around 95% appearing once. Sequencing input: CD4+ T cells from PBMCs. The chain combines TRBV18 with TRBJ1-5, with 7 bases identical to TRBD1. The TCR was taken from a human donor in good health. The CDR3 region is CASSPGTEGQPQHF. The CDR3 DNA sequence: TGTGCCAGCTCACCGGGGACAGAAGGTCAGCCCCAGCATTTT.